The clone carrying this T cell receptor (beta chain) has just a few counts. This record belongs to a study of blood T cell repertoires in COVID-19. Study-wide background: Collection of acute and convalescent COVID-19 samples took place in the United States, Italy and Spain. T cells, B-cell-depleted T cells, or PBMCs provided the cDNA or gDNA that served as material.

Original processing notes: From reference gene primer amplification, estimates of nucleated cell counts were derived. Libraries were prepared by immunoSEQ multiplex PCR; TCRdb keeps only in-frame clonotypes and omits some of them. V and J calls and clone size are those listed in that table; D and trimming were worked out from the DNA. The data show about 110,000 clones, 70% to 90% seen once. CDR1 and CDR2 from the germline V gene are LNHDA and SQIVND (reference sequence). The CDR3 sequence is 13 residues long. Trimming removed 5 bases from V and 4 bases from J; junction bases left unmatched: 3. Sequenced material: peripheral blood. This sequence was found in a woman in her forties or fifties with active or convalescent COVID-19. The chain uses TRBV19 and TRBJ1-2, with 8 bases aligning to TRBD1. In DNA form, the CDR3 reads TGTGCCAGTAGTGACAGGGGTGGCTATGGCTACACCTTC. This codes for CASSDRGGYGYTF.